These T cell receptor beta chains were read from a single sample in a study of blood T cell repertoires in COVID-19. The assay was immunoSEQ multiplex PCR, and TCRdb's table has in-frame clones only and misses some. The data contain under 250,000 clones, around four fifths of them singletons. Sequenced sample: peripheral blood. These receptors were collected from a woman aged 65 to 85 with active or convalescent COVID-19. Both conserved end residues are part of each CDR3. The order of the fields is D gene, J gene, V gene, clone size, CDR3 DNA, CDR3 protein. D genes are given only for firm matches. Some rows mark clone size as missing; the rest say once, few, many or name a class of expanded clone.

>TRBD1|TRBJ2-5|TRBV7-2|.
TGTGCCAGCAGCCCAGGACAGGGAGAGACCCAGTACTTC
CASSPGQGETQYF
>.|TRBJ1-5|TRBV27|few
TGTGCCAGCAGTTTAGGCAGGGGACAGCCCCAGCATTTT
CASSLGRGQPQHF
>.|TRBJ2-7|TRBV11-2|.
TGTGCCAGCAGCTTAGTCCGTAACGAGCAGTACTTC
CASSLVRNEQYF
>.|TRBJ2-3|TRBV18|.
TGTGCCAGCTCACCCCGAGATACGCAGTATTTT
CASSPRDTQYF
>.|TRBJ1-6|TRBV20-1|.
TGCAGTGCTAGTGCCAGGCCCAGGGCACCCCTCCACTTT
CSASARPRAPLHF
>.|TRBJ1-3|TRBV10-3|.
TGTGCCATCAGTGAGCCCCGGGGAGGAAACACCATATATTTT
CAISEPRGGNTIYF
>TRBD1|TRBJ1-5|TRBV27|.
TGTGCCAGCAGTTTCGGGACAGGGCGTCAGCCCCAGCATTTT
CASSFGTGRQPQHF
>TRBD1|TRBJ1-1|TRBV19|.
TGTGCCAGTAGTATACTTAGGACAGGCCGGAACACTGAAGCTTTCTTT
CASSILRTGRNTEAFF
>TRBD2|TRBJ2-1|TRBV6-2/TRBV6-3|.
TGTGCCAGCAGTTATTACGAAAGCGGGGCCCTCTACAATGAGCAGTTCTTC
CASSYYESGALYNEQFF
>.|TRBJ2-3|TRBV9|.
TGTGCCAGCAGCAAGACGGGGTCAGCAGATACGCAGTATTTT
CASSKTGSADTQYF
>.|TRBJ1-1|TRBV7-8|.
TGTGCCAGCAGACCTGACAAGATAGGCATGAACACTGAAGCTTTCTTT
CASRPDKIGMNTEAFF
>.|TRBJ1-2|TRBV9|.
TGTGCCAGCAGCGTAGGGGGCCAGGGTTCTAACTATGGCTACACCTTC
CASSVGGQGSNYGYTF
>TRBD1|TRBJ2-7|TRBV3-1/TRBV3-2|.
TGTGCCAGCAGCCAAGGGGACAGGGGGAGCCACGAGCAGTACTTC
CASSQGDRGSHEQYF
>TRBD1|TRBJ1-4|TRBV5-1|once
TGCGCCAGCAGCTGGGGGACAGGGGGCGTAAGTGAAAAACTGTTTTTT
CASSWGTGGVSEKLFF
>.|TRBJ1-6|TRBV4-1|once
TGCGCCAGCAGCCAAGAAGGACCAGGGGTTTCACCCCTCCACTTT
CASSQEGPGVSPLHF
>.|TRBJ1-2|TRBV12-3/TRBV12-4|.
TGTGCCAGCAGTTTAGACAGGGTCTATGGCTACACCTTC
CASSLDRVYGYTF
>TRBD2|TRBJ2-1|TRBV4-1|.
TGCGCCAGCTCCACTAGCGGGGGGCTCGTATACAATGAGCAGTTCTTC
CASSTSGGLVYNEQFF
>TRBD2|TRBJ2-2|TRBV27|.
TGTGCCAGCAGCTTTTATAGCGGGAGCAGCGGGGAGCTGTTTTTT
CASSFYSGSSGELFF
>.|TRBJ1-6|TRBV7-2|.
TGTGCCAGCCGAGCCGATTCACCCCTCCACTTT
CASRADSPLHF
>.|TRBJ2-7|TRBV5-1|.
TGCGCCAGCAGCTTGGGGGCAGGCGATTCCTACGAGCAGTACTTC
CASSLGAGDSYEQYF
>.|TRBJ1-1|TRBV28|.
TGTGCCAGCGTGGACAGAATTTCTGAAGCTTTCTTT
CASVDRISEAFF
>.|TRBJ1-1|TRBV19|.
TGTGCCAGTAGTACGCCAGACACTGAAGCTTTCTTT
CASSTPDTEAFF
>.|TRBJ1-4|TRBV11-2|once
TGTGCCAGCAGCTCTTCGGGGGATTGGGAAAAACTGTTTTTT
CASSSSGDWEKLFF
>TRBD1|TRBJ2-7|TRBV10-3|.
TGTGCCATCAGTCCGGGACAGGGATCCTACGAGCAGTACTTC
CAISPGQGSYEQYF
>.|TRBJ1-2|TRBV5-1|.
TGCGCCAGCAGCTTTACATTGTCCGCTAACTATGGCTACACCTTC
CASSFTLSANYGYTF